This is a list of T cell receptor beta chains from one sample in a study of blood T cell repertoires in COVID-19. TCRdb keeps only in-frame clones here, not all; method: immunoSEQ multiplex PCR. This table holds some 62,000 clones, about 80% found once. Material: peripheral blood. These receptors all stem from a man in his sixties with COVID-19, enrolled during active disease. CDR3s include the opening cysteine and the closing phenylalanine or tryptophan. A D gene is named only where the DNA matches it firmly. Clone size appears in some rows only: once, few, many, or a class for an expanded clone.

DNA,CDR3,V,length,J,D,size
TGTGCCAGCAGTTACTTGGGACAGGGAAATCAGCCCCAGCATTTT,CASSYLGQGNQPQHF,TRBV6-2/TRBV6-3,15,TRBJ1-5,TRBD1,medium-sized
TGTGCCAGCTCACCATCAACGAACACCGGGGAGCTGTTTTTT,CASSPSTNTGELFF,TRBV18,14,TRBJ2-2,-,-
TGTGCCAGCAGATGGACAGACACAGATACGCAGTATTTT,CASRWTDTDTQYF,TRBV6-5,13,TRBJ2-3,-,-
TGTGCCAGTAGTATCGGGGGAGAGACCCAGTACTTC,CASSIGGETQYF,TRBV19,12,TRBJ2-5,-,-
TGTGCCTCAAGCCAGGGCTCTTCGAAACCCCTCCACTTT,CASSQGSSKPLHF,TRBV30,13,TRBJ1-6,-,-
TGTGCCACCAGTGACACCCGTACTGGCAATCAGCCCCAGCATTTT,CATSDTRTGNQPQHF,TRBV24-1,15,TRBJ1-5,-,few
TGCGCCAGCAATCATAGGGACAGGGGGTTGTTTTGGAATGAAAAACTGTTTTTT,CASNHRDRGLFWNEKLFF,TRBV23-1,18,TRBJ1-4,TRBD1,-
TGTACCAGCAGCTCGCCAATTGGAGGGGCCGCCGGGGAGCTGTTTTTT,CTSSSPIGGAAGELFF,TRBV11-2,16,TRBJ2-2,-,-
TGCGCCAGCAGCGGGGAGGACGGCACCGGGGAGCTGTTTTTT,CASSGEDGTGELFF,TRBV5-1,14,TRBJ2-2,-,-
TGTGCCAGCAGCCGAACCCAGGTGGCCTACGAGCAGTACTTC,CASSRTQVAYEQYF,TRBV6-6,14,TRBJ2-7,-,once
TGTGCCAGTACTCAGGGCTGGGGTAGCAATCAGCCCCAGCATTTT,CASTQGWGSNQPQHF,TRBV19,15,TRBJ1-5,-,few
TGTGCCAGCAGCTGGAGACTAGCGGACTACCTACAAGAGACCCAGTACTTC,CASSWRLADYLQETQYF,TRBV13,17,TRBJ2-5,TRBD2,-
TGTGCCAGCACCAACAACTGGCTAGGGGGCCACTATGGCTACACCTTC,CASTNNWLGGHYGYTF,TRBV5-4,16,TRBJ1-2,TRBD1,few
TGCAGTGCTAGTCGCGGAATTAGCACAGATACGCAGTATTTT,CSASRGISTDTQYF,TRBV20-1,14,TRBJ2-3,-,-
TGTGCCACCGGATCAGGGGGTCGGAATGAGCAGTTCTTC,CATGSGGRNEQFF,TRBV24-1,13,TRBJ2-1,TRBD1,-
TGTGCCACTGGGACAGCGGAAGGCTACACCTTC,CATGTAEGYTF,TRBV24-1,11,TRBJ1-2,TRBD1,-
TGTGCCAGCAGTCAGACCTCCCAGGGTTTACGGAGCTCACCCCTCCACTTT,CASSQTSQGLRSSPLHF,TRBV6-6,17,TRBJ1-6,-,many
TGTGCCAGCAGCTCCGCCCCCGGGACTAGCGAGAAGAGAAAGTACTTC,CASSSAPGTSEKRKYF,TRBV11-2,16,TRBJ2-7,TRBD2,-
TGTGCCAGCAGCTCTTTCGGCGAGCAGTACTTC,CASSSFGEQYF,TRBV11-2,11,TRBJ2-7,-,-
TGTGCCAGCAGCGGCTGGCAGGGGGCGAATCAGCCCCAGCATTTT,CASSGWQGANQPQHF,TRBV28,15,TRBJ1-5,TRBD1,-
TGTGCCAGCAGCACGCAGGGAGGGGAGCAGTTCTTC,CASSTQGGEQFF,TRBV7-3,12,TRBJ2-1,TRBD2,-
TGTGCCAGCAGCGCGGGGCAAGAGACCCAGTACTTC,CASSAGQETQYF,TRBV9,12,TRBJ2-5,-,-
TGTGCCAGCAGCAAGACACAGTCGGACACTGAAGCTTTCTTT,CASSKTQSDTEAFF,TRBV2,14,TRBJ1-1,-,-
TGTGCCAGCAGCTTATCTGCACTTAGCACAGATACGCAGTATTTT,CASSLSALSTDTQYF,TRBV7-3,15,TRBJ2-3,-,once
TGTGCCAGCAGTGAAGCGCGTCAGGCCTATGGCTACACCTTC,CASSEARQAYGYTF,TRBV6-1,14,TRBJ1-2,-,-
TGTGCCAGCAGCATCAGTCCGTCGGAGACCCAGTACTTC,CASSISPSETQYF,TRBV7-3,13,TRBJ2-5,-,-
TGTGCCTGGAGTGCCAACGTCCGGGAGAGTCAGCCCCAGCATTTT,CAWSANVRESQPQHF,TRBV30,15,TRBJ1-5,-,-
TGCGCCAGCAGCTTGGCCGGGGGGGAGACCCAGTACTTC,CASSLAGGETQYF,TRBV5-1,13,TRBJ2-5,TRBD2,-
TGTGCCAGCAGCTTGCCCTCGTCGGGGGGGAACGAAGTAGCCGGGGAGCTGTTTTTT,CASSLPSSGGNEVAGELFF,TRBV7-6,19,TRBJ2-2,TRBD2,-
TGTGCCACCAGTGACCCAGCCGGGGAGACCCAGTACTTC,CATSDPAGETQYF,TRBV24-1,13,TRBJ2-5,-,-
TGTGCCAGCAGTCGGACAGGGTTGGGCTACACCTTC,CASSRTGLGYTF,TRBV12-3/TRBV12-4,12,TRBJ1-2,TRBD1,once
TGCGCCAGCAGGTTCAGCGGGAGAGATGAGACCCAGTACTTC,CASRFSGRDETQYF,TRBV5-1,14,TRBJ2-5,TRBD2,-
TGTGCCTGGGGACCAGGCCCAACAGATACGCAGTATTTT,CAWGPGPTDTQYF,TRBV30,13,TRBJ2-3,-,-
TGTGCCAGCAGCTCTGCCGGGAGCGGGGAGCTGTTTTTT,CASSSAGSGELFF,TRBV7-9,13,TRBJ2-2,-,few
TGTGCCAGCAGTCCCAGACAGGGAGATTCACCCCTCCACTTT,CASSPRQGDSPLHF,TRBV5-4,14,TRBJ1-6,TRBD1,-
TGTGCCAGCAGTGAGAGCCAGCGGGGAAACGGGGAGCTGTTTTTT,CASSESQRGNGELFF,TRBV2,15,TRBJ2-2,TRBD2,-
TGTGCCAGCAGCCCAGCGGGGGGGCTCAATGAGCAGTTCTTC,CASSPAGGLNEQFF,TRBV3-1/TRBV3-2,14,TRBJ2-1,TRBD2,-
TGTGCCAGCAGTAAGGGACTAGCGGACTACAATGAGCAGTTCTTC,CASSKGLADYNEQFF,TRBV2,15,TRBJ2-1,TRBD2,-
TGTGCCAGCTCTCCCGCTTCGTCAGTTTCCACAGATACGCAGTATTTT,CASSPASSVSTDTQYF,TRBV18,16,TRBJ2-3,-,-
TGCGCCAGCAGCTTCGCTCGGGGAACTGGGGCCAACGTCCTGACTTTC,CASSFARGTGANVLTF,TRBV5-1,16,TRBJ2-6,-,-
TGTGCCATCAGCCTAGCGGGGGGTGGCGAGCAGTACTTC,CAISLAGGGEQYF,TRBV10-3,13,TRBJ2-7,TRBD2,-